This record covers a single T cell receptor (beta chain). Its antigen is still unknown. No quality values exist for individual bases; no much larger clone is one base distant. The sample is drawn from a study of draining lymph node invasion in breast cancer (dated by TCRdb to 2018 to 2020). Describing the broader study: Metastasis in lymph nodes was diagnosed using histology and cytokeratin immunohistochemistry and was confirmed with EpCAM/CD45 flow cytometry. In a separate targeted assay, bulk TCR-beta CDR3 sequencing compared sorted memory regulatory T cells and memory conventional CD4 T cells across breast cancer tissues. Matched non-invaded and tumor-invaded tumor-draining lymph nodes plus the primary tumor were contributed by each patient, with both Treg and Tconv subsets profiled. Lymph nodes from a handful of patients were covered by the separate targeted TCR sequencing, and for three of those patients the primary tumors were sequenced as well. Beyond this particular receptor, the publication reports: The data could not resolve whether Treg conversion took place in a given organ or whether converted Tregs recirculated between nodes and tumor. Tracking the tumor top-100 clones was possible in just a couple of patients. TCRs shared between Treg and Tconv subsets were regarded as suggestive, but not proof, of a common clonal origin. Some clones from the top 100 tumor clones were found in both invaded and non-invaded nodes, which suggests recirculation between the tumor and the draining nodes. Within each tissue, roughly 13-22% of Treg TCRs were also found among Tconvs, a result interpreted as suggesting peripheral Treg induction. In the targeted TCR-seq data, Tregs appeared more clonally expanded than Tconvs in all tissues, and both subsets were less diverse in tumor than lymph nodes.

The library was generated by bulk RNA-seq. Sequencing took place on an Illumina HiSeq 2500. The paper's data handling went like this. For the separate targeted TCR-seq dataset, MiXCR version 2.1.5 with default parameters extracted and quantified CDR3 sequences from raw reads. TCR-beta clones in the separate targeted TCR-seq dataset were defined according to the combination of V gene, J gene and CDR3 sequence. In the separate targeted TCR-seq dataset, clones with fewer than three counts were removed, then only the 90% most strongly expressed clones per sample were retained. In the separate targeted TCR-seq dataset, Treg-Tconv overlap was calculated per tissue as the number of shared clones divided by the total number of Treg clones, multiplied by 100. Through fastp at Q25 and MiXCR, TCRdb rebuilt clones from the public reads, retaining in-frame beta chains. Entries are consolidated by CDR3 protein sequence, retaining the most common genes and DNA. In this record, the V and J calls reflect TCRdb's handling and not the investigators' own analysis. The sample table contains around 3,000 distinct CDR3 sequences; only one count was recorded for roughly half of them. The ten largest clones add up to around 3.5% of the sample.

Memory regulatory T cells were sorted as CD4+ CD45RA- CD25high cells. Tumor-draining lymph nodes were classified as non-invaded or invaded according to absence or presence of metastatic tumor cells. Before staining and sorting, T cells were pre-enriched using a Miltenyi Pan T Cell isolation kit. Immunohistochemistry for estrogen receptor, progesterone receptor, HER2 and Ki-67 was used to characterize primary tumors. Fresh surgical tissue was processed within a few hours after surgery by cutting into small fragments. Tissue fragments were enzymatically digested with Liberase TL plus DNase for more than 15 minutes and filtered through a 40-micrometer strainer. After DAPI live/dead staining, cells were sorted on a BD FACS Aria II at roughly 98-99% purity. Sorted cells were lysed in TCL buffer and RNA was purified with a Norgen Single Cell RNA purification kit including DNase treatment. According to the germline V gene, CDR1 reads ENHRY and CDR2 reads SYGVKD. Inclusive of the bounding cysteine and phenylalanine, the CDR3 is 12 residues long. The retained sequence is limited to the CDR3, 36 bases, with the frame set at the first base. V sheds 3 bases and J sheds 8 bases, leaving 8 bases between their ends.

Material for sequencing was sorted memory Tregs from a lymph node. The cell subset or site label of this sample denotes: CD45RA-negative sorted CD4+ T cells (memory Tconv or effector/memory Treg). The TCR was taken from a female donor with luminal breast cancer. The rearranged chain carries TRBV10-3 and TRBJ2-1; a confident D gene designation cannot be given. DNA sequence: TGTGCCATCAGTGACCCGTGGGATGAGCAGTTCTTC. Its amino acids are CAISDPWDEQFF.